Presented here are 24 T cell receptor beta chains from one specimen sequenced in a study of response to subunit inactivated influenza vaccine. MiXCR was run by TCRdb on the RT-PCR reads, yielding one entry per CDR3 protein. The sample has about 580,000 distinct CDR3 sequences, 14% seen once. Source: PBMCs from blood, taken about 13 days after vaccination. These receptors were collected from a middle-aged man who received an inactivated influenza vaccine.

V is TRBV12-3 or TRBV12-4 and J is TRBJ2-1, with TRBD2 matching over 7 bases. This CDR3 has 14 amino acids. The V segment lost 7 bases and the J segment 0 bases; nucleotides outside the gene matches: 3. The CDR3 loop reads CASTLASSYNEQFF. In nucleotides, the CDR3 is TGTGCCAGCACACTAGCGAGCTCCTACAATGAGCAGTTCTTC.

The rearrangement uses TRBV10-3 and TRBJ2-1; TRBD2 is a possible D gene (5 bases). V lost 6 bases and J 6 bases, leaving 12 bases between the germline ends. Germline V gene data show CDR1 as ENHRY and CDR2 as SYGVKD. The CDR3 spans 13 residues. The CDR3 DNA reads as TGTGCCATCAGGATCGGGATGTCCAATGAGCAGTTCTTC. This sequence encodes CAIRIGMSNEQFF.

The chain recombines TRBV5-1 with TRBJ2-1; 7 bases are shared with TRBD1. The CDR3 is made up of 15 amino acids. The germline CDR1 and CDR2 sequences are SGHRS and YFSETQ. V shed 2 bases and J 5 bases; nucleotides not matched to a gene: 7. The CDR3 spells CASSFDRVGNNEQFF. The DNA of the CDR3 is TGCGCCAGCAGCTTTGACAGGGTTGGGAACAATGAGCAGTTCTTC.

This clonotype occurred a few times. The V and J genes are TRBV10-3 and TRBJ2-5, with 7 bases fitting TRBD1. J lost 2 bases, V lost 4 bases, and 4 bases had no gene match. CDR3 size: 14 residues. The germline CDR1 and CDR2 sequences are ENHRY and SYGVKD. CDR3 nucleotides: TGTGCCATCAGTGGCTACAGGGGACAAGAGACCCAGTACTTC. The encoded protein is CAISGYRGQETQYF.

This clonotype was seen a handful of times. The V and J genes are TRBV6-2 or TRBV6-3 and TRBJ1-2; D not certain. Germline V gene data show CDR1 as MNHEY and CDR2 as SVGEGT. CDR3 size: 21 residues. V lost 4 bases, J lost 6 bases, and 36 bases lay in between. In nucleotides, the CDR3 is TGTGCCAGCAGTTCTCTCAGAAGGTCGGGTTTATTGCTAACACAGACGAATGGCTACACCTTC. Amino acids: CASSSLRRSGLLLTQTNGYTF.

This clonotype was counted between two and nine times. This chain links TRBV7-8 with TRBJ1-4; TRBD1 matches 8 bases. The CDR3 extends over 15 amino acids. With V trimmed by 5 bases and J by 7 bases, 9 bases remained unmatched. CDR1 SGHVS and CDR2 FQNEAQ come from the germline V gene. CDR3 in amino acids: CASSGQGARSEKLFF. The CDR3 coding sequence is TGTGCCAGCAGCGGTCAGGGGGCACGCAGTGAAAAACTGTTTTTT.

V usage is TRBV5-6 and J usage is TRBJ1-6; D not resolved. The ends were cut back, 2 bases at V and 7 bases at J, with 16 bases in the middle. The CDR3 is 16 amino acids. Germline assignment: CDR1 SGHDT and CDR2 YYEEEE. The CDR3 is CASSFLGPSPNSPLHF. CDR3 nucleotide sequence: TGTGCCAGCAGCTTTCTTGGCCCTTCGCCAAATTCACCCCTCCACTTT.

The gene calls are TRBV10-3 and TRBJ2-7; 7 bases line up with TRBD2. V lost 10 bases, J lost 0 bases, and 12 bases stayed unmatched. The CDR3 contains 15 residues. Germline V gene lookup returns CDR1 ENHRY and CDR2 SYGVKD. DNA of the CDR3: TGTGCCACCGCACCCGGGACTATCAGCTCCTACGAGCAGTACTTC. This translates into CATAPGTISSYEQYF.

This clonotype turned up a few times. The rearrangement links TRBV9 to TRBJ2-3; 10 bases map to TRBD2. Trimming at V came to 0 bases and at J to 0 bases, leaving 7 bases not matched to a gene. This CDR3 comprises 18 residues. Germline CDR1 is SGDLS and CDR2 is YYNGEE. CDR3 sequence (DNA): TGTGCCAGCAGCGTAGCCAGCGGGGGGGCCATGAGCACAGATACGCAGTATTTT. It is translated as CASSVASGGAMSTDTQYF.

This clonotype was counted at least ten times. CDR3 sequence: CASSFVGGTYNEQFF. The CDR3 region has the DNA TGTGCCAGCAGTTTTGTGGGCGGAACCTACAATGAGCAGTTCTTC. The V call is TRBV27, the J call TRBJ2-1; unclear D gene. The V and J ends lost 3 bases and 2 bases respectively, with 11 bases between them. This CDR3 has 15 residues. Germline V gene data show CDR1 as MNHEY and CDR2 as SMNVEV (reference sequence).

V usage is TRBV23-1 and J usage is TRBJ2-3; 9 nucleotides align to TRBD1. TRBV23-1 is annotated as an ORF whose role is uncertain. After removal of 6 bases from V and 1 base from J, the junction contained 14 bases not matched to a gene. The CDR3 is 18 amino acids. The CDR3 loop reads CASSPRDRVVAGTDTQYF. CDR3 nucleotide sequence: TGCGCCAGCAGCCCCCGGGACAGGGTTGTTGCTGGCACAGATACGCAGTATTTT.

The chain combines TRBV7-2 with TRBJ1-4, with 7 bases lining up with TRBD1. The germline gives CDR1 SGHTA, CDR2 FQGNSA. With V trimmed by 1 base and J by 5 bases, 10 bases remained unmatched. The CDR3 runs to 17 residues. This CDR3 reads CASSLVAGGRSNEKLFF. In DNA, the CDR3 is TGTGCCAGCAGCTTAGTCGCAGGGGGTCGCTCCAATGAAAAACTGTTTTTT.

The chain links TRBV28 to TRBJ2-1, with 7 bases fitting TRBD2. The germline V gene encodes CDR1 MDHEN and CDR2 SYDVKM. V shed 6 bases, J shed 14 bases, and the junction held 10 bases outside the gene matches. The CDR3 extends over 12 amino acids. The CDR3 nucleotides are TGTGCCAGCAGGTCGGGCGGGAGTCCTGAGTTCTTC. It codes for CASRSGGSPEFF.

This chain uses TRBV12-3 or TRBV12-4 with TRBJ1-6, with D perhaps matching TRBD1 (6 bases). Trimming shortened V by 8 bases and J by 7 bases, and 12 bases separated the two germline ends. This CDR3 is 13 amino acids long. The CDR3 sequence is CASGYTGNSPLHF. The CDR3 DNA reads TGTGCCAGCGGATACACAGGGAATTCACCCCTCCACTTT.

The chain has TRBV10-1 and TRBJ2-1; TRBD1 agrees at 9 bases. Germline trimming cut 2 bases from V and 10 bases from J; bases unmatched to any gene: 12. Germline values: CDR1 WNHNN, CDR2 SYGVQD (reference sequence). The length of the CDR3 is 16 residues. The CDR3 protein is CASSEGTGSPRMEQFF. For the CDR3, the DNA is TGCGCCAGCAGTGAGGGGACAGGGTCTCCTCGAATGGAGCAGTTCTTC.

In its sample, this clonotype was seen many times. The gene calls are TRBV20-1 and TRBJ2-2, with a tentative D call TRBD1 (6 bases). Germline V gives CDR1 DFQATT, CDR2 SNEGSKA (reference sequence). The CDR3 has 13 residues. V gave up 5 bases and J gave up 5 bases, with 12 bases separating them. The CDR3 reads CSAEDSMTGELFF. CDR3 DNA sequence: TGCAGTGCTGAGGACAGCATGACCGGGGAGCTGTTTTTT.

This clonotype was picked up a small number of times. The rearrangement uses TRBV5-6 and TRBJ2-2; either TRBD1 or TRBD2 may fit D (5 bases each). This CDR3 is built from 15 residues. From germline, CDR1 is SGHDT and CDR2 YYEEEE. Trimming took off 4 bases at V and 6 bases at J, with 16 bases between the two ends. In DNA form, the CDR3 reads TGTGCCAGCAGCAACCCCGGGACCGCCGCCGGGGAGCTGTTTTTT. This codes for CASSNPGTAAGELFF. The complete variable domain, with remaining parts taken from reference TRBV5-6 and TRBJ2-2, reads DAGVTQSPTHLIKTRGQQVTLRCSPKSGHDTVSWYQQALGQGPQFIFQYYEEEERQRGNFPDRFSGHQFPNYSSELNVNALLLGDSALYLCASSNPGTAAGELFFGEGSRLTVL.

This chain links TRBV28 with TRBJ1-6; D is perhaps TRBD1 (5 bases). V shed 7 bases and J shed 0 bases, with 10 bases lying between them. CDR1 and CDR2 (germline): MDHEN, SYDVKM. The CDR3 totals 15 residues. CDR3 DNA sequence: TGTGCCAGCATCATCGACAGCTCCTATAATTCACCCCTCCACTTT. Translating gives CASIIDSSYNSPLHF.

The chain has TRBV7-3 and TRBJ2-1; 7 nucleotides align to TRBD1. The CDR3 length is 15 residues. Germline CDR1 reads SGHTA; CDR2 reads FQGTGA. The V and J ends lost 2 bases and 4 bases, in that order; junction bases with no gene match: 5. Here the CDR3 DNA reads TGTGCCAGCAGCTTAGGACAGGCCCAGTACAATGAGCAGTTCTTC. Amino acid sequence: CASSLGQAQYNEQFF.

This clonotype occurred a few times. The genes are TRBV25-1 and TRBJ2-2; possibly TRBD1 for D (6 bases). Germline-derived CDR1 and CDR2 are MGHDK and SYGVNS. This CDR3 region has 14 residues. Trimming shortened V by 3 bases and J by 8 bases, and 13 bases separated the two germline ends. CDR3 sequence reads: CASSDQGRGGELFF. In nucleotides, the CDR3 is TGTGCCAGCAGTGATCAGGGGAGAGGAGGGGAGCTGTTTTTT.

This clonotype was detected many times. The chain combines TRBV11-2 with TRBJ2-7, with a tentative D call TRBD1 (5 bases). The CDR3 has 14 residues. V shed 4 bases and J shed 3 bases, with 13 bases lying between them. CDR1 is SGHAT and CDR2 is FQNNGV in the germline V gene. The CDR3 loop reads CASSSQGSLYEQYF. The CDR3 DNA follows: TGTGCCAGCAGCTCCCAGGGATCTCTCTACGAGCAGTACTTC.

This clonotype was counted ten times or more. V and J are TRBV20-1 and TRBJ1-1; D is undetermined. Trimming pared 0 bases from V and 5 bases from J, leaving 16 bases between. The CDR3 consists of 15 residues. Germline loops: CDR1 DFQATT, CDR2 SNEGSKA (reference sequence). The CDR3 loop reads CSAREITGVGTEAFF. The CDR3 nucleotides are TGCAGTGCTAGAGAGATAACCGGGGTTGGGACTGAAGCTTTCTTT.

The chain has TRBV30 and TRBJ1-6; D unresolved. The V gene lost 0 bases and the J gene lost 13 bases, with 16 bases spanning the gap. Germline V gene sequence: CDR1 GTSNPN, CDR2 SVGIG (reference sequence). The CDR3 covers 14 residues. Here the CDR3 reads CAWSVAGNVLPLHF. The DNA of the CDR3 is TGTGCCTGGAGTGTAGCCGGGAATGTCTTGCCCCTCCACTTT.

The chain carries TRBV20-1 and TRBJ2-1, with a tentative D call TRBD2 (6 bases). The CDR3 sequence is 15 residues long. The germline V and J ends were trimmed by 0 bases and 3 bases, with 12 bases remaining between them. Germline lookup yields CDR1 DFQATT and CDR2 SNEGSKA (reference sequence). The DNA of the CDR3 is TGCAGTGCTAGAGAGTTTGGGGGGAACTACAATGAGCAGTTCTTC. Protein sequence: CSAREFGGNYNEQFF.